The 13 T cell receptor beta chains reported below all come from one sample, sequenced in a study of blood T cells in healthy people across ages. A second PCR of roughly 7 to 11 cycles used a sample-barcoded 5' primer and a J-beta primer mix. TCRdb redid the calling of the 5' RACE reads with MiXCR, one entry per CDR3 protein. Altogether 650,000 to 800,000 distinct CDR3 sequences are present, approximately 44% being singletons, with the ten largest covering about 21%. The material sequenced was blood. The receptor source for this set is a man in his fifties or sixties in good health.

Only one count was recorded for this clonotype. This chain joins TRBV20-1 and TRBJ2-1, with D possibly matching TRBD2 (5 bases). In germline, CDR1 is DFQATT, CDR2 SNEGSKA (reference sequence). V was cut by 0 bases and J by 10 bases, with 13 bases left in between. This CDR3 is 13 amino acids long. In DNA form, the CDR3 reads TGCAGTGCTAGAGACCCTAGCAGGCTCGAGCAGTTCTTC. Its translation: CSARDPSRLEQFF.

This sequence joins TRBV28 and TRBJ1-5; D not certain. CDR1 and CDR2 from the germline V gene are MDHEN and SYDVKM. Deletions cut 2 bases from V and 7 bases from J, with 12 bases between. The CDR3 is 14 residues long. CDR3: CASSLIGNYQPQHF. CDR3 nucleotide sequence: TGTGCCAGCAGTTTAATCGGGAACTACCAGCCCCAGCATTTT.

This clonotype was counted a few times. J is TRBJ2-6 and V is TRBV5-1; 7 positions match TRBD1. V trimming: 0 bases; J trimming: 1 base; junction bases outside the gene matches: 1. CDR3 length: 16 residues. Germline-derived CDR1 and CDR2 are SGHRS and YFSETQ. DNA of the CDR3: TGCGCCAGCAGCTTGGGACAGGGATCTGGGGCCAACGTCCTGACTTTC. Protein: CASSLGQGSGANVLTF.

This clonotype has a handful of counts. The chain recombines TRBV4-3 with TRBJ2-7, with D possibly TRBD1 on 6 matching bases. Trimming removed 4 bases at V and 3 bases at J, with 16 bases between. The CDR3 contains 15 residues. CDR1 LGHNA and CDR2 YSLEER come from the germline V gene. CDR3 sequence reads: CASSRQNRENYEQYF. CDR3 nucleotide sequence: TGCGCCAGCAGCCGACAAAACAGGGAAAACTACGAGCAGTACTTC.

The V and J genes are TRBV7-9 and TRBJ2-3; 10 nucleotides line up with TRBD2. After removal of 0 bases from V and 6 bases from J, the junction contained 9 bases not matched to a gene. The CDR3 extends over 17 amino acids. Germline V CDR1 and CDR2: SEHNR, FQNEAQ (reference sequence). The CDR3 nucleotides read TGTGCCAGCAGCTTAGCCCCCCTAGCGGGGGAGGCGGATACGCAGTATTTT. Translating gives CASSLAPLAGEADTQYF.

V is TRBV5-1 and J is TRBJ2-3, with D perhaps assigned TRBD1 or TRBD2 (5 bases each). The CDR3 sequence is 18 residues long. The V gene lost 4 bases and the J gene lost 2 bases, with 23 bases spanning the gap. From germline, CDR1 is SGHRS and CDR2 YFSETQ. The CDR3 region has the DNA TGCGCCAGCAGCCCGCGCGCTACGTCCGGGGCCATCACAGATACGCAGTATTTT. It is translated as CASSPRATSGAITDTQYF.

This clonotype came up a few times. The CDR3 protein is CSASRGGQETQYF. CDR3 nucleotides: TGCAGTGCTAGTCGGGGGGGCCAAGAGACCCAGTACTTC. The chain employs TRBV20-1 and TRBJ2-5; 8 bases are shared with TRBD2. The trim removed 3 bases at V and 1 base at J, leaving 1 base unmatched. Per germline, CDR1 DFQATT and CDR2 SNEGSKA (reference sequence). This CDR3 is built from 13 residues.

This clonotype was picked up one time. The chain is built from TRBV5-4 and TRBJ1-1; the D gene is possibly TRBD1 (5 bases). Germline V gene sequence: CDR1 SGHNT, CDR2 YYREEE (reference sequence). The ends were cut back, 0 bases at V and 3 bases at J, with 9 bases in the middle. The CDR3 consists of 14 residues. CDR3 residues: CASSLGQPDTEAFF. CDR3 nucleotide sequence: TGTGCCAGCAGCTTGGGACAGCCTGACACTGAAGCTTTCTTT.

CDR3 region: CASSLVGENEQYF. In DNA, the CDR3 is TGTGCCAGCAGCTTAGTCGGGGAGAACGAGCAGTACTTC. V gene TRBV11-3 combines with J gene TRBJ2-7; D possibly corresponds to TRBD2 (5 bases). Germline V gives CDR1 SGHNT, CDR2 YENEEA. The CDR3 totals 13 residues. V lost 1 base to trimming and J lost 5 bases, with 9 bases between them.

V is TRBV7-2 and J is TRBJ2-1; 9 bases fit TRBD2. The CDR3 is made up of 17 amino acids. CDR1 and CDR2 (germline): SGHTA, FQGNSA. The J segment lost 9 bases and the V segment lost 5 bases, leaving 17 bases of the junction unmatched. This chain's CDR3 is CASSPLRRTSDVVEQFF. CDR3 DNA: TGTGCCAGCAGCCCGCTTAGAAGGACTAGCGACGTCGTTGAGCAGTTCTTC.

This rearrangement joins TRBV28 to TRBJ2-7, with 8 bases aligning to TRBD2. This CDR3 has 17 residues. Germline V CDR1 and CDR2: MDHEN, SYDVKM. Trimming cost V 6 bases and J 7 bases; bases outside gene matches: 20. The CDR3 sequence is CASRSGTGGPTYNEQYF. The CDR3 DNA is TGTGCCAGCAGATCCGGGACGGGGGGGCCAACCTACAATGAGCAGTACTTC.

This clonotype was counted only a few times. The V call is TRBV7-2, the J call TRBJ1-1; D unresolved. V lost 4 bases and J 3 bases, leaving 12 bases between the germline ends. CDR1 and CDR2 from the germline V gene are SGHTA and FQGNSA. The CDR3 consists of 14 residues. CDR3 protein: CASSSGFRYTEAFF. The DNA for the CDR3 is TGTGCCAGCAGCTCAGGATTTAGGTACACTGAAGCTTTCTTT.

The DNA for the CDR3 is TGCAGTGCTGCCAGGACTAGCGGGGGGAGTTGGAAGACCCAGTACTTC. Translated: CSAARTSGGSWKTQYF. The chain employs TRBV20-1 and TRBJ2-7; 14 bases match TRBD2. The better agreement between TRBJ2-5 and the DNA end casts doubt on the J call. This CDR3 is built from 16 residues. CDR1 and CDR2 from the germline V gene are DFQATT and SNEGSKA (reference sequence).